Listed below are T cell receptor beta chains from one sample, sequenced in a study of PD-1 blockade in classical Hodgkin lymphoma. The repertoire was sequenced with immunoSEQ multiplex PCR; TCRdb's copy has only in-frame clones and lacks some. The repertoire holds around 45,000 clones, with approximately 70% as singletons. This specimen consisted of peripheral blood mononuclear cells (PBMCs), obtained before the second cycle of nivolumab. Source of these receptors: a human donor with classical Hodgkin lymphoma. Both conserved end residues are part of each CDR3. A D gene is named only where the DNA matches it firmly.

>TRBJ2-3|TRBV19|TRBD2
TGTGCCAGTAGTATAGATCTCGGACTAGCGGGGTATACGCAGTATTTT
CASSIDLGLAGYTQYF
>TRBJ2-7|TRBV19|TRBD1
TGTGCCAGTAGTGACAGGGGACTTCTCTACGAGCAGTACTTC
CASSDRGLLYEQYF
>TRBJ2-1|TRBV5-6|TRBD1
TGTGCCAGCATCGGACAGGGGCTTGGCAATGAGCAGTTCTTC
CASIGQGLGNEQFF
>TRBJ1-4|TRBV4-1|NA
TGCGCCAGCAGCCGGATGCGGGAGTCCACTAATGAAAAACTGTTTTTT
CASSRMRESTNEKLFF
>TRBJ1-1|TRBV7-2|NA
TGTGCCAGCAGCCCGATGGGAGGGAACACTGAAGCTTTCTTT
CASSPMGGNTEAFF
>TRBJ2-2|TRBV27|NA
TGTGCCAGCAGTTTAAACGGGGGTCGGGAGCTGTTTTTT
CASSLNGGRELFF
>TRBJ2-5|TRBV6-5|TRBD2
TGTGCCAGCAGTCCGCTGGTAGCGGGGCAAGAGACCCAGTACTTC
CASSPLVAGQETQYF
>TRBJ1-2|TRBV6-4|NA
TGTGCCAGCAAAAGAGGGAGGAACTATGGCTACACCTTC
CASKRGRNYGYTF
>TRBJ2-3|TRBV14|TRBD1
TGTGCCAGCAGCCAAGGGACAGGGGGCAGAAATACGCAGTATTTT
CASSQGTGGRNTQYF
>TRBJ2-1|TRBV7-2|NA
TGTGCCAGCAGCTTAGAATTTGGGCCACACAATGAGCAGTTCTTC
CASSLEFGPHNEQFF
>TRBJ1-1|TRBV2|NA
TGTGCCAGCACAAAGAAGATGAGCACTGAAGCTTTCTTT
CASTKKMSTEAFF